This T cell receptor beta chain was profiled in a study of CD8 T cells in Susac syndrome. The CDR3 length is 13 residues. The ends lost 6 bases at V and 7 bases at J; junction bases unmatched: 6. Germline values: CDR1 LNHDA, CDR2 SQIVND (reference sequence). Random hexamers served to reverse transcribe roughly 0.45 to 1 ug RNA. Using its own MiXCR run on the immunoSEQ multiplex PCR reads, TCRdb lists one record per CDR3 protein. The sample carries hundreds of thousands of distinct CDR3 sequences, around 93% recorded once. The clonotype originates from a human donor with multiple sclerosis. The sequenced sample consisted of CD4+ T cells from PBMCs. V usage is TRBV19 and J usage is TRBJ1-1, with 9 positions matching TRBD1. This CDR3 reads CASRGTGRNEAFF. The CDR3 bases are TGTGCCAGTAGGGGGACAGGGCGAAATGAAGCTTTCTTT.